The 16 T cell receptor beta chains presented below share a single source sample, sequenced in a study of blood T cell repertoires in COVID-19. TCRdb's copy holds only in-frame clones and misses some; the assay was immunoSEQ multiplex PCR. The sample shows around 250,000 clones, around 90% of them seen only once. Input material: peripheral blood. All receptors come from a human donor in a cohort sampled during active COVID-19.

The chain recombines TRBV24-1 with TRBJ2-1; 13 bases line up with TRBD2. The CDR3 runs to 16 residues. The germline V gene has CDR1 KGHDR and CDR2 SFDVKD. The junction had 6 bases not matched to a gene; V was cut back by 3 bases and J by 8 bases. CDR3 in DNA: TGTGCCACCAGTGATCTGACTAGCGGGAGGTTGGATGAGCAGTTCTTC. Its translation: CATSDLTSGRLDEQFF.

The V call is TRBV4-1, the J call TRBJ2-7; no clear D gene. CDR1 MGHRA and CDR2 YSYEKL come from the germline V gene. Trimming took off 1 base at V and 0 bases at J, with 4 bases between the two ends. This CDR3 contains 13 residues. In nucleotides, the CDR3 is TGCGCCAGCAGCCAAGTCCGCTCCTACGAGCAGTACTTC. This encodes CASSQVRSYEQYF.

The V call is TRBV6-5, the J call TRBJ2-7; 8 nucleotides agree with TRBD1. J gave up 0 bases and V 4 bases, and 5 bases lay outside the gene matches. Per the germline V gene, CDR1 is MNHEY and CDR2 is SVGAGI. The CDR3 extends over 15 amino acids. The CDR3 nucleotides are TGTGCCAGCAGTTCGCAGGGGACAGGCTCCTACGAGCAGTACTTC. The encoded protein is CASSSQGTGSYEQYF.

This clone was recorded once. Other nucleotide sequences in the sample specify the same CDR3. This chain connects TRBV5-1 to TRBJ2-7; D ambiguous. The germline V and J ends were trimmed by 0 bases and 5 bases, with 3 bases remaining between them. This CDR3 comprises 11 residues. From germline, CDR1 is SGHRS and CDR2 YFSETQ. CDR3 loop: CASSLGDEQYF. The CDR3 DNA reads as TGCGCCAGCAGCTTGGGAGACGAGCAGTACTTC.

The J gene is TRBJ2-1, the V gene TRBV30; 7 positions match TRBD2. The CDR3 is 15 residues long. With 3 bases clipped from V and 3 bases from J, the junction kept 8 bases outside the gene matches. In germline, CDR1 is GTSNPN, CDR2 SVGIG (reference sequence). The CDR3 DNA reads as TGTGCCTGGAGGGATAGCGGGCGGGACTACAATGAGCAGTTCTTC. It translates to CAWRDSGRDYNEQFF.

The chain employs TRBV9 and TRBJ1-1; TRBD1 matches 7 bases. The germline V gene encodes CDR1 SGDLS and CDR2 YYNGEE. This CDR3 is built from 13 residues. Trimming cost V 1 base and J 5 bases; bases outside gene matches: 2. In nucleotides, the CDR3 is TGTGCCAGCAGCGTATGGGACAGTACTGAAGCTTTCTTT. This gives the protein CASSVWDSTEAFF.

The rearrangement uses TRBV3-1 (or the pseudogene TRBV3-2) and TRBJ1-5; tentatively, D is TRBD1 (5 bases). The length of the CDR3 is 16 residues. V shed 2 bases and J shed 2 bases, with 13 bases lying between them. The germline V gene has CDR1 LGHDT and CDR2 YNNKEL (reference sequence). CDR3 DNA sequence: TGTGCCAGCAGCCAACGGATCATCAGGGGCAATCAGCCCCAGCATTTT. Amino acids: CASSQRIIRGNQPQHF.

The V gene is TRBV6-5, the J gene TRBJ1-1; 11 bases map to TRBD1. V lost 5 bases, J lost 8 bases, and 10 bases stayed unmatched. CDR1 and CDR2 (germline): MNHEY, SVGAGI. This CDR3 is 15 amino acids long. The CDR3 nucleotides are TGTGCCAGCAGTCACGGGACAGGGGGGTTGAGGGAAGCTTTCTTT. Amino acids: CASSHGTGGLREAFF.

The chain employs TRBV4-3 and TRBJ2-5, with TRBD2 matching 7 bases. CDR1 and CDR2 from the germline V gene are LGHNA and YSLEER. With 1 base clipped from V and 2 bases from J, the junction kept 7 bases outside the gene matches. The CDR3 has 16 amino acids. The CDR3 protein is CASSQAGRGTQETQYF. CDR3 DNA sequence: TGCGCCAGCAGCCAAGCTGGGCGGGGGACTCAAGAGACCCAGTACTTC.

The chain recombines TRBV28 with TRBJ1-5; D perhaps matches TRBD1 (5 bases). CDR1 MDHEN and CDR2 SYDVKM come from the germline V gene. This CDR3 region has 13 residues. The ends were cut back, 8 bases at V and 6 bases at J, with 14 bases in the middle. The CDR3 DNA is TGTGCCAGCGCAGGGTTAATGGGTCAGCCCCAGCATTTT. Its protein is CASAGLMGQPQHF.

The chain recombines TRBV7-2 with TRBJ1-1; tentative D call: TRBD1 (5 bases). The CDR3 extends over 14 amino acids. V was trimmed by 2 bases and J by 4 bases, leaving 11 bases between them. Germline V gene sequence: CDR1 SGHTA, CDR2 FQGNSA. The CDR3 bases are TGTGCCAGCAGCTTATTTCCGGGGGGCACTGAAGCTTTCTTT. This sequence encodes CASSLFPGGTEAFF.

The gene calls are TRBV19 and TRBJ2-7, with 7 bases that match TRBD1. J gave up 2 bases and V 8 bases, and 9 bases lay outside the gene matches. The CDR3 contains 14 residues. CDR1 and CDR2 (germline): LNHDA, SQIVND (reference sequence). CDR3 residues: CASPLIQGAYEQYF. The CDR3 DNA follows: TGTGCCAGTCCCCTAATTCAGGGGGCCTACGAGCAGTACTTC.

The J gene is TRBJ1-1, the V gene TRBV20-1, with 10 bases that match TRBD1. This CDR3 contains 14 residues. After removal of 3 bases from V and 12 bases from J, the junction contained 13 bases not matched to a gene. Germline CDR1 is DFQATT and CDR2 is SNEGSKA (reference sequence). CDR3 amino acids: CSASKLRQGAVTFF. The CDR3 region has the DNA TGCAGTGCTAGTAAATTGAGACAGGGGGCAGTGACTTTCTTT.

The V and J genes are TRBV4-1 and TRBJ2-7; D possibly corresponds to TRBD2 (7 bases). V was clipped by 7 bases and J by 2 bases, with 12 bases between them. The CDR3 loop spans 13 amino acids. Germline lookup yields CDR1 MGHRA and CDR2 YSYEKL. The CDR3 nucleotides read TGCGCCAGCAAGGGGGGGCAAACCTACGAGCAGTACTTC. Its protein product is CASKGGQTYEQYF.

This clone was counted between two and nine times. The chain carries TRBV30 and TRBJ2-1, with TRBD2 matching over 11 bases. Germline CDR1 and CDR2: GTSNPN and SVGIG (reference sequence). Unmatched junction bases numbered 4, after V lost 1 base and J lost 5 bases. The CDR3 totals 15 residues. The CDR3 sequence is CAWSERLAGNNEQFF. The CDR3, as DNA: TGTGCCTGGAGTGAGCGACTAGCGGGGAACAATGAGCAGTTCTTC.

The sample holds one count of this clone. The chain recombines TRBV19 with TRBJ1-5; D gene uncertain. The CDR3 runs 20 residues. Germline values: CDR1 LNHDA, CDR2 SQIVND (reference sequence). V was shortened by 3 bases and J by 3 bases, with 27 bases between the two germline ends. CDR3 loop: CASSIYPIGLPVLNNQPQHF. CDR3 DNA: TGTGCCAGTAGTATTTATCCTATCGGTCTGCCGGTTTTGAACAATCAGCCCCAGCATTTT.